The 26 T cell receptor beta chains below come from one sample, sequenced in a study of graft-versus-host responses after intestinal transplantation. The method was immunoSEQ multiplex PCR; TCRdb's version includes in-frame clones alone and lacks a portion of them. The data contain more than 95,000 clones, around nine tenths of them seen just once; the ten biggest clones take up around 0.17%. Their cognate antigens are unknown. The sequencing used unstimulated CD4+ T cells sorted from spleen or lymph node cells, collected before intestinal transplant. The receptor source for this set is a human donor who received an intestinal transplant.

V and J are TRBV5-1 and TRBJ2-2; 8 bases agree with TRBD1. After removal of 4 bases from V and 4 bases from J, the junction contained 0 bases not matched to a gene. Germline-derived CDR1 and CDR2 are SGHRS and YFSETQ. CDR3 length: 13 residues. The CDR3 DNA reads TGCGCCAGCAGCCAGGGGGCCACCGGGGAGCTGTTTTTT. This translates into CASSQGATGELFF.

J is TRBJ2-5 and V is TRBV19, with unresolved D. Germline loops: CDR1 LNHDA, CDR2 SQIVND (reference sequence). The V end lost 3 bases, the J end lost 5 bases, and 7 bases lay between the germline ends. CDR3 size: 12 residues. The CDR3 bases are TGTGCCAGTAGTATTTCGAGGGAGACCCAGTACTTC. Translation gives CASSISRETQYF.

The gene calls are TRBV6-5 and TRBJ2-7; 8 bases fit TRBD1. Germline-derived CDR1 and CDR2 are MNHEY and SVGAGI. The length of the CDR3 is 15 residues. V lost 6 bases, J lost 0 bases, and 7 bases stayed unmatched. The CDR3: CASSRGQGASYEQYF. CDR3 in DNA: TGTGCCAGCAGCCGAGGCCAGGGGGCCTCCTACGAGCAGTACTTC.

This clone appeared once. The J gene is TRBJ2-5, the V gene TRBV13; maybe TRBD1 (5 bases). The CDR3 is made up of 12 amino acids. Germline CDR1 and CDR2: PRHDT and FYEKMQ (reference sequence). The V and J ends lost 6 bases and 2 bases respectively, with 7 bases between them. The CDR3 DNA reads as TGTGCCAGCAGTCGACAGCAAGAGACCCAGTACTTC. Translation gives CASSRQQETQYF.

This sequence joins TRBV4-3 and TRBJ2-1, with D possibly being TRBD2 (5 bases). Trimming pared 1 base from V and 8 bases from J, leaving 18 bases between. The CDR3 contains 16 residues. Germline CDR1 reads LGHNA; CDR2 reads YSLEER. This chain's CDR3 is CASSQGLARGGDEQFF. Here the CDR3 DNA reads TGCGCCAGCAGCCAAGGGCTAGCCCGGGGTGGCGATGAGCAGTTCTTC.

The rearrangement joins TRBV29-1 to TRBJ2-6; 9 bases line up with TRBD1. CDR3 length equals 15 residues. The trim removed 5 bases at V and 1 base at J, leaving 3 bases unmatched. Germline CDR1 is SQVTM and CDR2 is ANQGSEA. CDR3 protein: CSVLGQGSGANVLTF. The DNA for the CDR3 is TGCAGCGTTCTTGGACAGGGGTCTGGGGCCAACGTCCTGACTTTC.

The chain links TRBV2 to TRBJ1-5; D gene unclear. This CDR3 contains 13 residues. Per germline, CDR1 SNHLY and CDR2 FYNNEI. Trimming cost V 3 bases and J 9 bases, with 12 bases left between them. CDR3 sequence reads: CASSDQEARPQHF. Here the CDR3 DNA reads TGTGCCAGCAGTGACCAGGAGGCTAGGCCCCAGCATTTT.

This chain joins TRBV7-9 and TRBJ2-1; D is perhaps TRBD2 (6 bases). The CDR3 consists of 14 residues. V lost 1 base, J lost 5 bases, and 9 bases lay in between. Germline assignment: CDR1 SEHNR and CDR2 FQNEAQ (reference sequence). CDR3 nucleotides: TGTGCCAGCAGCTTAGGAATAGCGGACAATGAGCAGTTCTTC. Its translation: CASSLGIADNEQFF.

CDR3 DNA sequence: TGTGCCATCAGTGAGAGAGGCAGTCCGAACACTGAAGCTTTCTTT. Amino acid sequence: CAISERGSPNTEAFF. The genes are TRBV10-3 and TRBJ1-1; D is ambiguous. This CDR3 region has 15 residues. Germline V CDR1 and CDR2: ENHRY, SYGVKD. V dropped 2 bases and J dropped 1 base, with 11 bases sitting between them.

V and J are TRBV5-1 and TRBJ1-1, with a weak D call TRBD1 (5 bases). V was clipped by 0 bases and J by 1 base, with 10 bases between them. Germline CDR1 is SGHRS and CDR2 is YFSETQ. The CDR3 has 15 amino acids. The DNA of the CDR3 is TGCGCCAGCAGCTTGGAAGGACACGGGAACACTGAAGCTTTCTTT. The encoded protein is CASSLEGHGNTEAFF.

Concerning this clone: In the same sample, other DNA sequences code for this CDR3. The CDR3 loop is CASSSSWGGTYNEQFF. The CDR3 nucleotides are TGCGCCAGCAGCTCCTCTTGGGGGGGGACCTACAATGAGCAGTTCTTC. The chain has TRBV5-1 and TRBJ2-1, with TRBD2 matching 7 bases. The CDR3 has 16 amino acids. Per the germline V gene, CDR1 is SGHRS and CDR2 is YFSETQ. V lost 3 bases to trimming and J lost 2 bases; unmatched junction nucleotides: 8.

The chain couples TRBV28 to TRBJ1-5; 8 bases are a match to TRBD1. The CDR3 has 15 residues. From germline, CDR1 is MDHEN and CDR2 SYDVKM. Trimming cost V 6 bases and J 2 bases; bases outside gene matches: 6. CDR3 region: CASSPDRAGNQPQHF. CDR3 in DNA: TGTGCCAGCAGCCCGGACAGGGCCGGCAATCAGCCCCAGCATTTT.

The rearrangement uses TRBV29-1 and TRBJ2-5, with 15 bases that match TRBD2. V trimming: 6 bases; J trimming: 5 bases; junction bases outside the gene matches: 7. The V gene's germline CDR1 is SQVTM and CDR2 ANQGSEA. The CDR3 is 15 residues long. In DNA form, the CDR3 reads TGCAGCGTCGGAGGACTAGCGGGAGGGCCTGAGACCCAGTACTTC. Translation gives CSVGGLAGGPETQYF.

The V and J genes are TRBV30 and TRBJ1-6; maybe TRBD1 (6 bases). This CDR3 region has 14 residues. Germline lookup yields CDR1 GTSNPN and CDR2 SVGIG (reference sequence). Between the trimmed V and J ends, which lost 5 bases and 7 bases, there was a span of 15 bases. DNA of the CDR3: TGTGCCTGGGCTCAGGGGTCGAGGAATTCACCCCTCCACTTT. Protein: CAWAQGSRNSPLHF.

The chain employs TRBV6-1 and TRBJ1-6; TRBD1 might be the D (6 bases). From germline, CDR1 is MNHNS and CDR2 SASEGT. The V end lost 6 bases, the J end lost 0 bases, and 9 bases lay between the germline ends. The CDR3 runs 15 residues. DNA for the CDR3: TGTGCCAGCAGATTAGGGGGCTCCTATAATTCACCCCTCCACTTT. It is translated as CASRLGGSYNSPLHF.

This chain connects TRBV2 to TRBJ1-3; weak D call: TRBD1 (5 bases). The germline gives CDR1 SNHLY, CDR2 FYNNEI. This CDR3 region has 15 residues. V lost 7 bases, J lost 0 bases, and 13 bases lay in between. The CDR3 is CASTRDSLSGNTIYF. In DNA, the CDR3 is TGTGCCAGCACCAGGGACTCCCTCTCTGGAAACACCATATATTTT.

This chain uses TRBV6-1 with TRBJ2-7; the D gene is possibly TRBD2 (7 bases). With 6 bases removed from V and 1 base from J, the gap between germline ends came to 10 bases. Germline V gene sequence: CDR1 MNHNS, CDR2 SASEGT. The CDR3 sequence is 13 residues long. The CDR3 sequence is CASSRGASYEQYF. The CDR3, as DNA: TGTGCCAGCAGCCGGGGGGCATCCTACGAGCAGTACTTC.

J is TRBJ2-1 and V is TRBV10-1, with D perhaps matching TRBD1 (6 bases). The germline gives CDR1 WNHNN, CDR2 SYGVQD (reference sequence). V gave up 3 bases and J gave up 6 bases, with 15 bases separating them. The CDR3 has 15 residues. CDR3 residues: CASSDPFGRGNEQFF. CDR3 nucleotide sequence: TGCGCCAGCAGTGACCCTTTCGGCAGGGGCAATGAGCAGTTCTTC.

This CDR3 reads CASSLVGPQGRQYF. CDR3 nucleotides: TGTGCCAGCAGCTTAGTGGGCCCGCAGGGTAGGCAGTACTTC. The V gene is TRBV7-9, the J gene TRBJ2-7; tentatively, D is TRBD1 (5 bases). CDR1 SEHNR and CDR2 FQNEAQ come from the germline V gene (reference sequence). The CDR3 covers 14 residues. Trimming cost V 1 base and J 9 bases, with 16 bases left between them.

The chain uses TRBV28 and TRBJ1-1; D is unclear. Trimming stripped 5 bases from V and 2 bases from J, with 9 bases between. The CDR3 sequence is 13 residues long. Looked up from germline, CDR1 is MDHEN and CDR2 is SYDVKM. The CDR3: CASSATLNTEAFF. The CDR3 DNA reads TGTGCCAGCAGTGCAACACTAAACACTGAAGCTTTCTTT.

CDR3 coding DNA: TGCGCCAGCAGCCTGGGACAGGGGGCGGTTGGGATCACTGAAGCTTTCTTT. It yields the protein CASSLGQGAVGITEAFF. The rearrangement uses TRBV5-1 and TRBJ1-1, with TRBD1 matching over 12 bases. V dropped 4 bases and J dropped 4; count of bases not matched to a gene: 11. Germline-derived CDR1 and CDR2 are SGHRS and YFSETQ. This CDR3 comprises 17 residues.

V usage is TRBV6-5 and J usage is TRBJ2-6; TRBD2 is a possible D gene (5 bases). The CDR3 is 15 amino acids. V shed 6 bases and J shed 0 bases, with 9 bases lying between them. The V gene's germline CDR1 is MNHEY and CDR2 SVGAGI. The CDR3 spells CASSPGSSGANVLTF. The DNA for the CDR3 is TGTGCCAGCAGCCCGGGGAGCTCTGGGGCCAACGTCCTGACTTTC.

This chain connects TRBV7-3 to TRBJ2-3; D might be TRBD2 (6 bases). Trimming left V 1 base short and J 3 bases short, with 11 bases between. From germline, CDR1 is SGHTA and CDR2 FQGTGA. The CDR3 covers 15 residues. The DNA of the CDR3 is TGTGCCAGCAGCTTAAACGGGGGAGAAACAGATACGCAGTATTTT. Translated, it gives CASSLNGGETDTQYF.

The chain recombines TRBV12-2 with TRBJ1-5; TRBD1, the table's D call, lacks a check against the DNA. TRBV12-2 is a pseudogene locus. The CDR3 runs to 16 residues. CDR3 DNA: TGTGCAAGTCGCTTAGAGACAGGGCACAGCAATCAGCCCCAGCATTTT. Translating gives CASRLETGHSNQPQHF.

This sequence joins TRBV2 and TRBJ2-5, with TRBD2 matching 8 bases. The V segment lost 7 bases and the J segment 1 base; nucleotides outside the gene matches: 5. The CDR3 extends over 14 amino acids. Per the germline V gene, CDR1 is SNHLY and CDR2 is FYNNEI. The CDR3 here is CASKASGPQETQYF. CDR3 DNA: TGTGCCAGCAAGGCTAGCGGGCCCCAAGAGACCCAGTACTTC.

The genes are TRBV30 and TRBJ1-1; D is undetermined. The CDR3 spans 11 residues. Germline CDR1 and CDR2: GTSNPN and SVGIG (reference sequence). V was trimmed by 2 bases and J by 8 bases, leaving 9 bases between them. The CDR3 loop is CAWSQAGEAFF. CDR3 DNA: TGTGCCTGGAGTCAAGCGGGGGAAGCTTTCTTT.